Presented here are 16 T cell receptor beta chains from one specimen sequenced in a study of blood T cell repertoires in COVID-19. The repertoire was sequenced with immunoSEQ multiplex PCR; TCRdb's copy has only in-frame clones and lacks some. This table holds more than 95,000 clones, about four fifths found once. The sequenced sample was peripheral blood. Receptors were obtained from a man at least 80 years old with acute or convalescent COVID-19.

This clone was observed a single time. The chain's CDR3 is CAWSPGTSGRGGPFF. As DNA, the CDR3 is TGTGCCTGGAGTCCCGGGACTAGCGGGAGGGGAGGGCCGTTCTTC. The V and J genes are TRBV30 and TRBJ2-1, with 16 bases lining up with TRBD2. The CDR3 sequence is 15 residues long. The trim removed 2 bases at V and 15 bases at J, leaving 10 bases unmatched. Germline V gene sequence: CDR1 GTSNPN, CDR2 SVGIG (reference sequence).

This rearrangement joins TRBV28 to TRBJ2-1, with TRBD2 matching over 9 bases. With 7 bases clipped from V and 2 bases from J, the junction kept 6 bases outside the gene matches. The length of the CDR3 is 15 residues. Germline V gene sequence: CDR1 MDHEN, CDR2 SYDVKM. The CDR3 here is CASITAGGTYNEQFF. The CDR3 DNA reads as TGTGCCAGCATAACCGCGGGAGGGACCTACAATGAGCAGTTCTTC.

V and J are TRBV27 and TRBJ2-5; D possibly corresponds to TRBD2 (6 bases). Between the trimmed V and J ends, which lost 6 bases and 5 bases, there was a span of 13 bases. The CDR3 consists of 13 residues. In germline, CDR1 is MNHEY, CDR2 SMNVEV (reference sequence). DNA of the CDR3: TGTGCCAGCAGCACGACTAGGGGTGAGACCCAGTACTTC. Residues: CASSTTRGETQYF.

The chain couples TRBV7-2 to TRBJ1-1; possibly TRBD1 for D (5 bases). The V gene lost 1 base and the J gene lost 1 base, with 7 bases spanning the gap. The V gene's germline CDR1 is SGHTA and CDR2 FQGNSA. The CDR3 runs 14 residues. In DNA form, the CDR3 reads TGTGCCAGCAGCTTAGGGGGCTCGAACACTGAAGCTTTCTTT. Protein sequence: CASSLGGSNTEAFF.

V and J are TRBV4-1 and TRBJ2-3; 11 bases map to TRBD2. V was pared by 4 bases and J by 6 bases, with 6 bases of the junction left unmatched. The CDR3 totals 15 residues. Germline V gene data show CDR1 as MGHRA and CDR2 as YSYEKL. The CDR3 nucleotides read TGCGCCAGCAGCCTTCGACTAGCGGGAACCGATACGCAGTATTTT. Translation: CASSLRLAGTDTQYF.

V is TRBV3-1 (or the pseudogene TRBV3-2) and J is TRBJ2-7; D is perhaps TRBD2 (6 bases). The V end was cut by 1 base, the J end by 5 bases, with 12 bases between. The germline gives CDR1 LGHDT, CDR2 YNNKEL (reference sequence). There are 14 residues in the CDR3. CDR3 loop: CASSQAGLPDEQYF. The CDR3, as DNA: TGTGCCAGCAGCCAAGCGGGACTCCCTGACGAGCAGTACTTC.

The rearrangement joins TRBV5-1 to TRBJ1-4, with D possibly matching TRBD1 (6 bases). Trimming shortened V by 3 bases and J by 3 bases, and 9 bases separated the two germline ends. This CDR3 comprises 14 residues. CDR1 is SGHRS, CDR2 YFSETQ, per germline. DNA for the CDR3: TGCGCCAGCAGCTCACAGGGCCCTAATGAAAAACTGTTTTTT. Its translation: CASSSQGPNEKLFF.

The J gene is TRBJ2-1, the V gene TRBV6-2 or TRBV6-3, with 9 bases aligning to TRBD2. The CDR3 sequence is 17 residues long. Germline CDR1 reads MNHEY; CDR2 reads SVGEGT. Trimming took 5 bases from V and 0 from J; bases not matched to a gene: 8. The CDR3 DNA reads TGTGCCAGCAGTCCGAGCGGGAGGCCAAGCTCCTACAATGAGCAGTTCTTC. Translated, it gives CASSPSGRPSSYNEQFF.

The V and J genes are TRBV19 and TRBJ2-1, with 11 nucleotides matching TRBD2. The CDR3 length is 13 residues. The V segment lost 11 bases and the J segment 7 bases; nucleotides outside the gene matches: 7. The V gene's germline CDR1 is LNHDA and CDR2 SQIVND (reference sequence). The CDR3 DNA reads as TGTGCCGCGACTAGCGGGATCGGGAATGAGCAGTTCTTC. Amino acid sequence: CAATSGIGNEQFF.

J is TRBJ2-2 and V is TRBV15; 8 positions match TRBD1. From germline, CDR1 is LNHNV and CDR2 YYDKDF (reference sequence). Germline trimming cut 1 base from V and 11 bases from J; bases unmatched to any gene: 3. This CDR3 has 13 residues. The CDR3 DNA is TGTGCCACCAGCAGAGCAGGGGGCGAAGAGCTGTTTTTT. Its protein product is CATSRAGGEELFF. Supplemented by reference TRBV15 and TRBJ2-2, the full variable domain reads DAMVIQNPRYQVTQFGKPVTLSCSQTLNHNVMYWYQQKSSQAPKLLFHYYDKDFNNEADTPDNFQSRRPNTSFCFLDIRSPGLGDTAMYLCATSRAGGEELFFGEGSRLTVL.

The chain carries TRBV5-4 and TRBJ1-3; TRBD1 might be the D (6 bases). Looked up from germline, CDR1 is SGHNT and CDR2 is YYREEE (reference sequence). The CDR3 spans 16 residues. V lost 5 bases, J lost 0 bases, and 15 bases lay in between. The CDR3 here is CASRASGTSSGNTIYF. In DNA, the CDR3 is TGTGCCAGCAGGGCCTCCGGGACATCCTCTGGAAACACCATATATTTT.

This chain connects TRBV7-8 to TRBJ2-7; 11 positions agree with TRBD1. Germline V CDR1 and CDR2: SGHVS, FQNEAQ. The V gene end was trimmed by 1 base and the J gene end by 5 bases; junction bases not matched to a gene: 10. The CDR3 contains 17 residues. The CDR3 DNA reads TGTGCCAGCAGCTTAGTTATGGTTGGACAGGGGGCTAACGAGCAGTACTTC. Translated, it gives CASSLVMVGQGANEQYF.

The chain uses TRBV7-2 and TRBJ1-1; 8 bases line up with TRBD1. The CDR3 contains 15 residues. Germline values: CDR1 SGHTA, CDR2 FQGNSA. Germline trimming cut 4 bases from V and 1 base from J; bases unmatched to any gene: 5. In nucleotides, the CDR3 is TGTGCCAGCAGCTCACGGACAGGGAGGAACACTGAAGCTTTCTTT. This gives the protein CASSSRTGRNTEAFF.

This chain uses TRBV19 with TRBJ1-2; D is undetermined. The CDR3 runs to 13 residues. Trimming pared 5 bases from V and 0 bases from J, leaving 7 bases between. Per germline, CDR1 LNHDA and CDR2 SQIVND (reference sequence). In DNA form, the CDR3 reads TGTGCCAGTAGTCAGGATGCTAACTATGGCTACACCTTC. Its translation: CASSQDANYGYTF.

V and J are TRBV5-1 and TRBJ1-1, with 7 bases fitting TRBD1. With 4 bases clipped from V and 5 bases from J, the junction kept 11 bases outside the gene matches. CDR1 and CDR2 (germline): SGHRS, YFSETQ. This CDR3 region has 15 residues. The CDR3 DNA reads TGCGCCAGCAGCCGCATAGGGGGCGAGAGGACTGAAGCTTTCTTT. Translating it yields CASSRIGGERTEAFF.

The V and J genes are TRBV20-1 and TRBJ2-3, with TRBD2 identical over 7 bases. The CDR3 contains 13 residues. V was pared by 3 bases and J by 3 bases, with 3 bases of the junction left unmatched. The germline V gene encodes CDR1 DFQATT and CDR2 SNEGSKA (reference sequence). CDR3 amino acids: CSASDGRTDTQYF. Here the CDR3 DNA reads TGCAGTGCTAGTGACGGGAGGACAGATACGCAGTATTTT.